This entry concerns a single T cell receptor (beta chain). The data were taken from a study of blood T cell repertoires in COVID-19. Germline V gene sequence: CDR1 SEHNR, CDR2 FQNEAQ (reference sequence). The germline V and J ends were trimmed by 3 bases and 3 bases, with 14 bases remaining between them. This CDR3 contains 15 residues. Sequencing was performed with immunoSEQ multiplex PCR; in TCRdb, only in-frame clones are kept and a portion is missing. The table has 380,000 or so clones, around 87% seen once; the top ten hold 1% to 1.5%. Those who participated ranged in age from roughly 18 to 90 years and resided in under 25 US areas. Cohort 3 recovery required two negative PCRs, clearance, or symptom resolution.

This chain uses TRBV7-9 with TRBJ2-5; possibly TRBD1 for D (5 bases). The sample comprised PBMCs or T cells enriched from blood (not recorded which). The sequence came from a young man who had recovered from COVID-19. The CDR3 bases are TGTGCCAGCAGCTTTATAGGCAGGGAAAAAGAGACCCAGTACTTC. As protein: CASSFIGREKETQYF.